Below are 28 T cell receptor beta chains sequenced from a single sample in a study of shared clonotypes between healthy human individuals. Here immunoSEQ multiplex PCR was the method, and the copy in TCRdb shows in-frame clones only, minus some. This sample has approximately 2.1 million clones, with more than 85% found just once. Sample: naive CD4+ T cells from PBMCs. Subset meaning: CD45RA+ positively selected. The receptors originated from a man in his late teens or twenties in good health. Some clones in this sample may be carry-over from other donors' samples.

The CDR3 protein is CASSLASGTAFEAFF. CDR3 DNA: TGTGCCAGCAGCTTAGCGTCGGGGACAGCCTTTGAAGCTTTCTTT. The genes are TRBV7-2 and TRBJ1-1, with 7 positions matching TRBD1. This CDR3 contains 15 residues. Germline V gene data show CDR1 as SGHTA and CDR2 as FQGNSA. Trimming removed 0 bases from V and 7 bases from J; junction bases left unmatched: 8.

The gene calls are TRBV2 and TRBJ1-3, with 10 positions matching TRBD1. Germline CDR1 is SNHLY and CDR2 is FYNNEI. CDR3 size: 15 residues. The ends lost 4 bases at V and 3 bases at J; junction bases unmatched: 3. The CDR3 DNA reads TGTGCCAGCAGTGGGGACAGGGGTAGTGGAAACACCATATATTTT. Amino acid sequence: CASSGDRGSGNTIYF.

To note about this clone: The sample carries other DNA sequences with the same CDR3. The chain has TRBV7-2 and TRBJ1-2, with no clear D. Trimming took off 1 base at V and 4 bases at J, with 4 bases between the two ends. The germline V gene has CDR1 SGHTA and CDR2 FQGNSA. The CDR3 has 12 residues. The CDR3 loop is CASSLDGYGYTF. The CDR3, as DNA: TGTGCCAGCAGCTTAGACGGCTATGGCTACACCTTC.

V gene TRBV5-1 combines with J gene TRBJ2-7; 9 bases match TRBD2. CDR3 size: 16 residues. The V segment lost 4 bases and the J segment 5 bases; nucleotides outside the gene matches: 13. Germline V gene sequence: CDR1 SGHRS, CDR2 YFSETQ. As DNA, the CDR3 is TGCGCCAGCAGCGCCTTAGCGGGAGCGAATCACAACGAGCAGTACTTC. As protein: CASSALAGANHNEQYF. Full variable domain (rest looked up from reference TRBV5-1 and TRBJ2-7): KAGVTQTPRYLIKTRGQQVTLSCSPISGHRSVSWYQQTPGQGLQFLFEYFSETQRNKGNFPGRFSGRQFSNSRSEMNVSTLELGDSALYLCASSALAGANHNEQYFGPGTRLTVT.

Concerning this clone itself: Relative to the germline gene, one junction end is altered; a read error may explain this. This rearrangement joins TRBV2 to TRBJ2-3; a possible D gene is TRBD2 (5 bases). Germline V gene data show CDR1 as SNHLY and CDR2 as FYNNEI. The CDR3 is 13 amino acids. The DNA of the CDR3 is TGTGCCAGCAGGGAAGGGAGAACAGATACGCAGTATTTT. This codes for CASREGRTDTQYF.

The J gene is TRBJ2-7, the V gene TRBV27, with 7 bases matching TRBD2. The trim removed 6 bases at V and 7 bases at J, leaving 3 bases unmatched. This CDR3 has 11 amino acids. Germline V lookup: CDR1 MNHEY, CDR2 SMNVEV (reference sequence). For the CDR3, the DNA is TGTGCCAGCAGCCGAGCGGGAGAGCAGTACTTC. It translates to CASSRAGEQYF.

Turning to this clone: The sample contains more than one DNA sequence encoding this CDR3. This chain uses TRBV7-8 with TRBJ2-5; either TRBD1 or TRBD2 may fit D (5 bases each). The CDR3 has 14 residues. Germline assignment: CDR1 SGHVS and CDR2 FQNEAQ. V lost 1 base and J 5 bases, leaving 11 bases between the germline ends. Here the CDR3 DNA reads TGTGCCAGCAGCTTAGGGCTAGCAGGGGAGACCCAGTACTTC. Translated: CASSLGLAGETQYF.

V is TRBV7-2 and J is TRBJ1-3, with D maybe TRBD1 (5 bases). In germline, CDR1 is SGHTA, CDR2 FQGNSA. Trimming pared 2 bases from V and 0 bases from J, leaving 11 bases between. The CDR3 length is 16 residues. CDR3 DNA: TGTGCCAGCAGCTTAATGGGGACCTTCTCTGGAAACACCATATATTTT. This encodes CASSLMGTFSGNTIYF.

CDR3 region: CASSHPVSGEQFF. CDR3 nucleotide sequence: TGCGCCAGCAGCCACCCCGTATCGGGTGAGCAGTTCTTC. J is TRBJ2-1 and V is TRBV4-1; D not resolved. This CDR3 spans 13 amino acids. The germline CDR1 and CDR2 sequences are MGHRA and YSYEKL. Trimming removed 3 bases from V and 9 bases from J, with 12 bases in between.

V is TRBV11-1 and J is TRBJ2-1; no clear D gene. The CDR3 has 16 residues. The V end was cut by 0 bases, the J end by 5 bases, with 14 bases between. CDR1 and CDR2 (germline): SGHAT, FQDESV (reference sequence). The CDR3 region is CASSLAKAEGNNEQFF. CDR3 DNA: TGTGCCAGCAGCTTAGCGAAGGCGGAAGGCAACAATGAGCAGTTCTTC.

J is TRBJ1-1 and V is TRBV5-1; TRBD1 might be the D (5 bases). CDR3 size: 15 residues. Germline V gene lookup returns CDR1 SGHRS and CDR2 YFSETQ. V lost 0 bases to trimming and J lost 1 base, with 10 bases between them. The CDR3 bases are TGCGCCAGCAGCTTGGGGGCAGGGTGGAACACTGAAGCTTTCTTT. Translated: CASSLGAGWNTEAFF.

This chain connects TRBV28 to TRBJ2-5, with a tentative D call TRBD2 (6 bases). V gave up 2 bases and J gave up 1 base, with 14 bases separating them. The CDR3 length is 16 residues. Germline CDR1 MDHEN, CDR2 SYDVKM. DNA of the CDR3: TGTGCCAGCAGTTTAAACCCGAAACTAGCCCAAGAGACCCAGTACTTC. Translation: CASSLNPKLAQETQYF.

The chain uses TRBV12-5 and TRBJ2-3, with TRBD1 matching over 8 bases. V shed 7 bases, J shed 3 bases, and the junction held 6 bases outside the gene matches. The CDR3 spans 14 residues. Germline V lookup: CDR1 LGHNT, CDR2 FRNRAP. CDR3 coding DNA: TGTGCTAGTGCCCCGACAGGGGTGACAGATACGCAGTATTTT. Amino acid sequence: CASAPTGVTDTQYF.

The chain recombines TRBV19 with TRBJ1-1; D is undetermined. This CDR3 spans 13 amino acids. CDR1 is LNHDA, CDR2 SQIVND, per germline (reference sequence). Trimming took off 5 bases at V and 4 bases at J, with 11 bases between the two ends. CDR3 sequence: CASSSLIATEAFF. In nucleotides, the CDR3 is TGTGCCAGTAGTTCTTTAATAGCCACTGAAGCTTTCTTT.

The genes are TRBV4-1 and TRBJ2-7, with D maybe TRBD2 (6 bases). The V end lost 0 bases, the J end lost 3 bases, and 9 bases lay between the germline ends. The CDR3 is made up of 14 amino acids. In germline, CDR1 is MGHRA, CDR2 YSYEKL. CDR3 region: CASSQDFGGYEQYF. For the CDR3, the DNA is TGCGCCAGCAGCCAAGATTTCGGGGGCTACGAGCAGTACTTC.

The genes are TRBV7-9 and TRBJ2-3; 7 bases fit TRBD2. Germline V gene data show CDR1 as SEHNR and CDR2 as FQNEAQ (reference sequence). The CDR3 runs to 16 residues. J was trimmed by 1 base and V by 1 base; bases with no gene match: 5. CDR3 nucleotide sequence: TGTGCCAGCAGCTTAGGGCTAGCGGCCGGCACAGATACGCAGTATTTT. Protein: CASSLGLAAGTDTQYF.

The V call is TRBV28, the J call TRBJ2-2; no clear D gene. Germline CDR1 reads MDHEN; CDR2 reads SYDVKM. There are 14 residues in the CDR3. Trimming shortened V by 7 bases and J by 6 bases, and 15 bases separated the two germline ends. As DNA, the CDR3 is TGTGCCAGCACCTCGCGCCCAGCGTCCGGGGAGCTGTTTTTT. This sequence encodes CASTSRPASGELFF.

This clone appeared a single time. This chain uses TRBV30 with TRBJ1-2; unclear D gene. The V end was cut by 0 bases, the J end by 5 bases, with 13 bases between. Germline-derived CDR1 and CDR2 are GTSNPN and SVGIG (reference sequence). The CDR3 is 14 residues long. The CDR3 nucleotides read TGTGCCTGGAGTGTAGGGAAGGGTTGGTATGGCTACACCTTC. As protein: CAWSVGKGWYGYTF.

The chain uses TRBV29-1 and TRBJ2-1; D is undetermined. V was shortened by 1 base and J by 5 bases, with 9 bases between the two germline ends. The V gene's germline CDR1 is SQVTM and CDR2 ANQGSEA. This CDR3 is 13 amino acids long. The CDR3 DNA sequence: TGCAGCGTTGAAGGTCGGCTCGACAATGAGCAGTTCTTC. This sequence encodes CSVEGRLDNEQFF.

J is TRBJ2-7 and V is TRBV5-1; TRBD1 aligns across 7 bases. Unmatched junction bases numbered 17, after V lost 4 bases and J lost 7 bases. This CDR3 region has 16 residues. Germline lookup yields CDR1 SGHRS and CDR2 YFSETQ. CDR3 amino acids: CASSTRDRTPVEEQYF. CDR3 sequence (DNA): TGCGCCAGCAGCACCCGGGACAGAACACCAGTCGAGGAGCAGTACTTC.

The V call is TRBV28, the J call TRBJ2-7; 11 positions agree with TRBD1. Germline assignment: CDR1 MDHEN and CDR2 SYDVKM. V gave up 2 bases and J gave up 7 bases; unmatched junction bases: 7. This CDR3 is built from 15 residues. Written as DNA, the CDR3 is TGTGCCAGCAGTTTAAGGGGACAGGGGGTCTGGGAGCAGTACTTC. Translating gives CASSLRGQGVWEQYF.

V usage is TRBV2 and J usage is TRBJ1-1; D possibly corresponds to TRBD1 (6 bases). Trimming removed 7 bases from V and 3 bases from J, with 15 bases in between. The CDR3 sequence is 14 residues long. The germline V gene encodes CDR1 SNHLY and CDR2 FYNNEI. The CDR3 spells CASKGGLWHTEAFF. The CDR3 DNA follows: TGTGCCAGCAAGGGGGGACTCTGGCACACTGAAGCTTTCTTT.

The chain carries TRBV28 and TRBJ1-5, with D uncertain. Trimming removed 5 bases at V and 6 bases at J, with 20 bases between. CDR1 MDHEN and CDR2 SYDVKM come from the germline V gene. This CDR3 spans 16 amino acids. Written as DNA, the CDR3 is TGTGCCAGCAGTACACCCGAGGCGCATCTGCGTCAGCCCCAGCATTTT. Its translation is CASSTPEAHLRQPQHF.

With regard to this clone: In the same sample, other DNA sequences code for this CDR3. The chain links TRBV18 to TRBJ2-7; 10 bases match TRBD1. V lost 1 base to trimming and J lost 2 bases; unmatched junction nucleotides: 2. CDR1 KGHSH and CDR2 LQKENI come from the germline V gene. The CDR3 totals 15 residues. The DNA of the CDR3 is TGTGCCAGCTCACCACGGACAGGGGGAACCTACGAGCAGTACTTC. Amino acid sequence: CASSPRTGGTYEQYF.

The chain combines TRBV5-1 with TRBJ2-7; D is undetermined. Germline V CDR1 and CDR2: SGHRS, YFSETQ. CDR3 length: 15 amino acids. The V gene lost 0 bases and the J gene lost 3 bases, with 13 bases spanning the gap. DNA of the CDR3: TGCGCCAGCAGCTTGGACCCGGGTTCTGACTACGAGCAGTACTTC. Its protein product is CASSLDPGSDYEQYF.

V and J are TRBV5-1 and TRBJ1-4, with 7 positions matching TRBD1. CDR3 length: 16 residues. Germline V gene data show CDR1 as SGHRS and CDR2 as YFSETQ. The ends lost 3 bases at V and 2 bases at J; junction bases unmatched: 7. The CDR3 bases are TGCGCCAGCAGCTCGGGCAGGGGGACGACTAATGAAAAACTGTTTTTT. Its protein product is CASSSGRGTTNEKLFF.

The rearrangement uses TRBV7-2 and TRBJ2-7; maybe TRBD2 (5 bases). The germline CDR1 and CDR2 sequences are SGHTA and FQGNSA. The V end was cut by 1 base, the J end by 6 bases, with 13 bases between. The CDR3 loop spans 14 amino acids. This CDR3 is CASSLVAVGGEQYF. The CDR3 nucleotides are TGTGCCAGCAGCTTAGTGGCAGTCGGAGGCGAGCAGTACTTC.

The chain is built from TRBV7-9 and TRBJ1-6, with D possibly TRBD1 on 6 matching bases. Deletions cut 8 bases from V and 1 base from J, with 12 bases between. The CDR3 covers 15 residues. The germline CDR1 and CDR2 sequences are SEHNR and FQNEAQ (reference sequence). The DNA for the CDR3 is TGTGCCAGCGAAGGGGGGGGATCCTATAATTCACCCCTCCACTTT. Its protein product is CASEGGGSYNSPLHF.